These 28 T cell receptor beta chains share one sample of origin, sequenced in a study of blood T cell repertoires in COVID-19. Profiled with immunoSEQ multiplex PCR; TCRdb holds only in-frame clones, not every one. In the table there are approximately 81,000 clones, roughly four fifths of which are singletons. Source material: peripheral blood. These receptors came from a human donor in a cohort sampled during active COVID-19.

In this sample, this clone turned up once. This chain links TRBV6-4 with TRBJ1-5, with 12 bases matching TRBD1. The CDR3 loop spans 20 amino acids. Unmatched junction bases numbered 17, after V lost 2 bases and J lost 6 bases. The germline gives CDR1 MRHNA, CDR2 SNTAGT. The CDR3 protein is CASSDPGQGARPYPPQPQHF. CDR3 in DNA: TGTGCCAGCAGTGACCCGGGACAGGGGGCGCGGCCCTACCCCCCTCAGCCCCAGCATTTT.

This sequence joins TRBV27 and TRBJ1-1; a possible D gene is TRBD1 (5 bases). This CDR3 is built from 14 residues. Between the trimmed V and J ends, which lost 7 bases and 5 bases, there was a span of 17 bases. Germline V CDR1 and CDR2: MNHEY, SMNVEV (reference sequence). In DNA form, the CDR3 reads TGTGCCAGCAAGCCGGGCGGGGGAGGGACTGAAGCTTTCTTT. Translated: CASKPGGGGTEAFF.

This clone was recorded once. The chain joins TRBV9 to TRBJ1-1, with 7 bases matching TRBD1. This CDR3 is 15 amino acids long. Germline V lookup: CDR1 SGDLS, CDR2 YYNGEE. J gave up 1 base and V 3 bases, and 6 bases lay outside the gene matches. CDR3 nucleotide sequence: TGTGCCAGCAGCGCCTCAGGGGGGACGAACACTGAAGCTTTCTTT. It yields the protein CASSASGGTNTEAFF.

The chain has TRBV29-1 and TRBJ2-3; possible D gene TRBD1, 5 bases. The V end lost 3 bases, the J end lost 3 bases, and 10 bases lay between the germline ends. Germline V gives CDR1 SQVTM, CDR2 ANQGSEA. The CDR3 spans 13 residues. The CDR3: CSVEHRKTDTQYF. CDR3 nucleotides: TGCAGCGTTGAGCACAGGAAGACAGATACGCAGTATTTT.

The CDR3 DNA reads TGTGCCAGCAGGCCCACAGGGTTCAATTCACCCCTCCACTTT. This translates into CASRPTGFNSPLHF. The chain links TRBV6-4 to TRBJ1-6; D possibly corresponds to TRBD1 (6 bases). CDR1 and CDR2 from the germline V gene are MRHNA and SNTAGT. The V end lost 6 bases, the J end lost 7 bases, and 13 bases lay between the germline ends. This CDR3 contains 14 residues.

The V gene is TRBV6-2 or TRBV6-3, the J gene TRBJ1-1; tentatively, D is TRBD1 (5 bases). Germline assignment: CDR1 MNHEY and CDR2 SVGEGT. The V and J ends lost 6 bases and 4 bases respectively, with 15 bases between them. The CDR3 sequence is 14 residues long. CDR3 sequence reads: CASSLGAGGTEAFF. The CDR3 nucleotides read TGTGCCAGCAGCTTAGGGGCCGGGGGCACTGAAGCTTTCTTT.

V gene TRBV5-6 combines with J gene TRBJ2-2; tentatively, D is TRBD1 (6 bases). Germline CDR1 SGHDT, CDR2 YYEEEE. This CDR3 region has 16 residues. Trimming stripped 0 bases from V and 4 bases from J, with 13 bases between. The CDR3 bases are TGTGCCAGCAGCTTGGTCTGGGAACAGGGCACCGGGGAGCTGTTTTTT. As protein: CASSLVWEQGTGELFF.

V gene TRBV5-1 combines with J gene TRBJ1-2; tentative D call: TRBD1 (6 bases). The V and J ends lost 7 bases and 5 bases respectively, with 21 bases between them. From germline, CDR1 is SGHRS and CDR2 YFSETQ. This CDR3 is built from 15 residues. The CDR3 here is CASASEQGSPYGYTF. The CDR3 DNA reads as TGCGCCAGCGCATCAGAGCAGGGGTCTCCATATGGCTACACCTTC.

This clone occurred once. This chain uses TRBV18 with TRBJ2-3; 9 positions agree with TRBD2. The V segment lost 4 bases and the J segment 6 bases; nucleotides outside the gene matches: 8. The CDR3 runs to 15 residues. Germline loops: CDR1 KGHSH, CDR2 LQKENI. The CDR3, as DNA: TGTGCCAGCTCACAGGGACTAGCCGGGGTTGATACGCAGTATTTT. Translating it yields CASSQGLAGVDTQYF.

The CDR3 DNA is TGCGCCAGCACACCCTCGGGACAGGGGGACACTGAAGCTTTCTTT. This codes for CASTPSGQGDTEAFF. The V gene is TRBV5-1, the J gene TRBJ1-1; 11 bases map to TRBD1. CDR1 is SGHRS and CDR2 is YFSETQ in the germline V gene. The CDR3 is made up of 15 amino acids. The V segment lost 6 bases and the J segment 3 bases; nucleotides outside the gene matches: 7.

This chain joins TRBV25-1 and TRBJ1-6; 7 positions match TRBD1. The ends lost 5 bases at V and 0 bases at J; junction bases unmatched: 7. This CDR3 is built from 17 residues. From germline, CDR1 is MGHDK and CDR2 SYGVNS. The CDR3 region has the DNA TGTGCCAGCAGTTGGGGACAGTTAAGCTCCTATAATTCACCCCTCCACTTT. Its translation is CASSWGQLSSYNSPLHF. The entire variable domain, with the rest obtained from reference TRBV25-1 and TRBJ1-6, is as follows: EADIYQTPRYLVIGTGKKITLECSQTMGHDKMYWYQQDPGMELHLIHYSYGVNSTEKGDLSSESTVSRIRTEHFPLTLESARPSHTSQYLCASSWGQLSSYNSPLHFGNGTRLTVT.

This chain links TRBV29-1 with TRBJ2-7; 7 nucleotides line up with TRBD2. Germline assignment: CDR1 SQVTM and CDR2 ANQGSEA. CDR3 size: 13 residues. V gave up 5 bases and J gave up 6 bases; unmatched junction bases: 10. The CDR3 DNA reads as TGCAGCGTTAGCGGCGGGGGTGGCGCCGAGCAGTACTTC. Translation gives CSVSGGGGAEQYF.

The sample holds a few counts of this clone. The chain joins TRBV7-3 to TRBJ2-2; maybe TRBD2 (6 bases). CDR1 and CDR2 from the germline V gene are SGHTA and FQGTGA. CDR3 size: 19 residues. The V end lost 4 bases, the J end lost 0 bases, and 21 bases lay between the germline ends. The CDR3: CASSSRPQGSGPNTGELFF. CDR3 nucleotide sequence: TGTGCCAGCAGCTCTCGCCCCCAGGGCAGCGGGCCGAACACCGGGGAGCTGTTTTTT. Based on the CDR3 plus reference TRBV7-3 and TRBJ2-2, the full variable domain is GAGVSQTPSNKVTEKGKYVELRCDPISGHTALYWYRQSLGQGPEFLIYFQGTGAADDSGLPNDRFFAVRPEGSVSTLKIQRTERGDSAVYLCASSSRPQGSGPNTGELFFGEGSRLTVL.

The genes are TRBV4-1 and TRBJ2-7; TRBD1 matches at 7 bases. CDR3 length: 14 residues. V lost 4 bases to trimming and J lost 4 bases; unmatched junction nucleotides: 7. Germline assignment: CDR1 MGHRA and CDR2 YSYEKL. The CDR3 reads CASSRTEQGYEQYF. CDR3 nucleotide sequence: TGCGCCAGCAGCCGGACCGAACAGGGGTACGAGCAGTACTTC.

The V and J genes are TRBV10-3 and TRBJ1-4; perhaps TRBD1 as D (5 bases). Per germline, CDR1 ENHRY and CDR2 SYGVKD. CDR3 length: 13 residues. The V end was cut by 11 bases, the J end by 8 bases, with 18 bases between. The CDR3 here is CAARQRVFEKLFF. Written as DNA, the CDR3 is TGTGCCGCCCGACAGCGGGTCTTCGAAAAACTGTTTTTT.

The gene calls are TRBV7-9 and TRBJ2-1; possible D gene TRBD2, 6 bases. The CDR3 runs 14 residues. Per the germline V gene, CDR1 is SEHNR and CDR2 is FQNEAQ (reference sequence). V lost 1 base and J lost 7, with 11 bases in between. In nucleotides, the CDR3 is TGTGCCAGCAGCTTAGACGGGGGTGGTAATGAGCAGTTCTTC. Translation gives CASSLDGGGNEQFF.

The rearrangement links TRBV7-9 to TRBJ2-3; 9 bases line up with TRBD1. The CDR3 runs to 14 residues. The V gene's germline CDR1 is SEHNR and CDR2 FQNEAQ (reference sequence). V dropped 5 bases and J dropped 5; count of bases not matched to a gene: 5. CDR3 loop: CASSKQGAKDTQYF. The CDR3 bases are TGTGCCAGCAGCAAACAGGGGGCTAAAGATACGCAGTATTTT.

The chain couples TRBV9 to TRBJ2-1, with 9 bases that match TRBD2. J was trimmed by 7 bases and V by 2 bases; bases with no gene match: 4. This CDR3 is built from 14 residues. Germline V lookup: CDR1 SGDLS, CDR2 YYNGEE. CDR3 DNA: TGTGCCAGCAGCGTCAGACTAGCGGCTAATGAGCAGTTCTTC. Its translation: CASSVRLAANEQFF.

The chain is built from TRBV4-1 and TRBJ1-6; D remains ambiguous. The CDR3 contains 15 residues. In germline, CDR1 is MGHRA, CDR2 YSYEKL. V was shortened by 0 bases and J by 7 bases, with 10 bases between the two germline ends. CDR3 coding DNA: TGCGCCAGCAGCCAAGACCCCGGTGAGAATTCACCCCTCCACTTT. Translation: CASSQDPGENSPLHF.

The chain uses TRBV2 and TRBJ1-2; D might be TRBD1 (6 bases). Germline loops: CDR1 SNHLY, CDR2 FYNNEI. CDR3 length: 16 residues. Trimming cost V 0 bases and J 4 bases, with 15 bases left between them. CDR3 region: CASSEALRTAPYGYTF. DNA for the CDR3: TGTGCCAGCAGTGAAGCGCTTCGGACAGCGCCCTATGGCTACACCTTC.

The chain uses TRBV7-2 and TRBJ1-5, with D unclear. Between the trimmed V and J ends, which lost 1 base and 7 bases, there was a span of 14 bases. This CDR3 contains 15 residues. Germline CDR1 reads SGHTA; CDR2 reads FQGNSA. The CDR3 DNA reads as TGTGCCAGCAGCTTAGGCCCTAACGCAGGCCAGCCCCAGCATTTT. Protein product: CASSLGPNAGQPQHF.

The chain uses TRBV4-3 and TRBJ1-6; D not certain. This CDR3 region has 18 residues. CDR1 is LGHNA and CDR2 is YSLEER in the germline V gene. Between the trimmed V and J ends, which lost 0 bases and 0 bases, there was a span of 12 bases. The CDR3 is CASSQEMSGSSYNSPLHF. In DNA, the CDR3 is TGCGCCAGCAGCCAAGAGATGAGTGGGAGCTCCTATAATTCACCCCTCCACTTT.

V is TRBV11-1 and J is TRBJ1-2; 9 bases are a match to TRBD1. The CDR3 consists of 15 residues. Trimming took 5 bases from V and 7 from J; bases not matched to a gene: 11. CDR1 and CDR2 (germline): SGHAT, FQDESV (reference sequence). The CDR3 DNA reads as TGTGCCAGCAGCCGGGACAGGGAACGAGGTTCTGGCTACACCTTC. As protein: CASSRDRERGSGYTF. Full variable domain (missing parts from reference TRBV11-1 and TRBJ1-2): EAEVAQSPRYKITEKSQAVAFWCDPISGHATLYWYRQILGQGPELLVQFQDESVVDDSQLPKDRFSAERLKGVDSTLKIQPAELGDSAMYLCASSRDRERGSGYTFGSGTRLTVV.

This chain joins TRBV7-3 and TRBJ2-7; 7 bases are shared with TRBD1. The V gene's germline CDR1 is SGHTA and CDR2 FQGTGA. After removal of 4 bases from V and 3 bases from J, the junction contained 3 bases not matched to a gene. The CDR3 covers 13 residues. The CDR3 sequence is CASSSHRGYEQYF. CDR3 in DNA: TGTGCCAGCAGCTCCCACAGGGGCTACGAGCAGTACTTC.

This clone was detected only a few times. The rearrangement joins TRBV6-6 to TRBJ2-5, with 9 positions matching TRBD2. Germline CDR1 and CDR2: MNHNY and SVGAGI (reference sequence). The CDR3 runs 14 residues. V trimming: 6 bases; J trimming: 1 base; junction bases outside the gene matches: 3. The CDR3 DNA follows: TGTGCCAGCAGAGCACTAGCGGGCCAAGAGACCCAGTACTTC. It encodes CASRALAGQETQYF.

As for this clone: Sequence at one end of the junction differs from germline and may be a read error. The chain combines TRBV5-5 with TRBJ1-4; D remains unclear. CDR3 length: 15 residues. Germline lookup yields CDR1 SGHKS and CDR2 YYEKEE (reference sequence). Here the CDR3 DNA reads TGTGCCAGCAGGTTAGGGAGTACAACAAATGAAAAACTGTTTTTT. The encoded protein is CASRLGSTTNEKLFF.

The chain carries TRBV7-2 and TRBJ1-3; D call uncertain. Trimming cost V 0 bases and J 0 bases, with 6 bases left between them. The germline gives CDR1 SGHTA, CDR2 FQGNSA. This CDR3 region has 15 residues. The CDR3 sequence is CASSLARSSGNTIYF. The CDR3 DNA sequence: TGTGCCAGCAGCTTAGCCCGGAGCTCTGGAAACACCATATATTTT.

The chain carries TRBV23-1 and TRBJ1-5, with D perhaps matching TRBD1 (5 bases). TRBV23-1 is identified as an open reading frame with a role that is uncertain. This CDR3 comprises 18 residues. The V end lost 4 bases, the J end lost 0 bases, and 19 bases lay between the germline ends. CDR3 region: CASSRYDSACFSNQPQHF. CDR3 coding DNA: TGCGCCAGCAGTCGCTATGACAGTGCTTGTTTTAGCAATCAGCCCCAGCATTTT.